The subject of this entry is one T cell receptor beta chain. The data are from a study of blood T cell repertoires in COVID-19. Turning to the study itself: Collection of acute and convalescent COVID-19 samples took place in the United States, Italy and Spain. T cells, B-cell-depleted T cells, or PBMCs provided the cDNA or gDNA that served as material.

As handled by the study authors: Estimates of nucleated cell counts were drawn from the amplification of reference gene primers. Only in-frame clones appear in the TCRdb table, and some are missing; sequencing was by immunoSEQ multiplex PCR. V, J and clone size derive from that table, while D and trimming were established from the DNA sequence. The sample carries 200,000 to 250,000 clones, about 89% recorded once. The germline V gene has CDR1 LGHDT and CDR2 YNNKEL (reference sequence). The CDR3 totals 14 residues. The V gene lost 1 base and the J gene lost 4 bases, with 11 bases spanning the gap. Material for sequencing was peripheral blood. The genes are TRBV3-1 (or the pseudogene TRBV3-2) and TRBJ2-7; maybe TRBD1 (5 bases). The sequence came from a man aged 60 to 69 who had recovered from COVID-19. Written as DNA, the CDR3 is TGTGCCAGCAGCCAAGCCGGACAAACGTACGAGCAGTACTTC. It specifies CASSQAGQTYEQYF.